A selection of T cell receptor beta chains follows, all from one sample in a study of cytomegalovirus exposure and HLA in healthy donors. The method was immunoSEQ multiplex PCR; TCRdb's version includes in-frame clones alone and lacks a portion of them. Among under 250,000 clones listed, 70% to 80% were seen once. Sequencing input: PBMCs. Receptor source: a man aged 30-40 years in good health and CMV-seronegative. CDR3s include the opening cysteine and the closing phenylalanine or tryptophan. Each record gives: V gene, J gene, CDR3 protein.

V gene: TRBV4-1; J gene: TRBJ1-1; CDR3 protein: CASTRGGGEAFF
V gene: TRBV14; J gene: TRBJ2-1; CDR3 protein: CASSQPRTGHNEQFF
V gene: TRBV15; J gene: TRBJ2-1; CDR3 protein: CATSTKRLAGAEQFF
V gene: TRBV9; J gene: TRBJ1-6; CDR3 protein: CASSVGGGGYNSPLHF
V gene: TRBV28; J gene: TRBJ2-5; CDR3 protein: CASSSSSGRPPETQYF
V gene: TRBV5-4; J gene: TRBJ2-1; CDR3 protein: CASSLELQRAYNEQFF
V gene: TRBV29-1; J gene: TRBJ2-1; CDR3 protein: CSVPGQGLEFF
V gene: TRBV18; J gene: TRBJ1-5; CDR3 protein: CASSTEQGLNQPQHF
V gene: TRBV7-9; J gene: TRBJ1-2; CDR3 protein: CASSLDSGRGGYTF
V gene: TRBV28; J gene: TRBJ2-7; CDR3 protein: CASVGQGYYEQYF
V gene: TRBV19; J gene: TRBJ2-1; CDR3 protein: CASSTGLAGEKFF
V gene: TRBV27; J gene: TRBJ2-7; CDR3 protein: CASSPRREANYEQYF
V gene: TRBV7-2; J gene: TRBJ1-1; CDR3 protein: CASSWFAQIGTEAFF
V gene: TRBV5-4; J gene: TRBJ2-1; CDR3 protein: CASSFDTGSNEQFF
V gene: TRBV7-9; J gene: .; CDR3 protein: CASSSKYEQYF
V gene: TRBV4-1; J gene: TRBJ2-1; CDR3 protein: CASSQSGAGTYSNEQFF
V gene: TRBV10-1; J gene: TRBJ2-2; CDR3 protein: CASSETGTGGTGELFF
V gene: TRBV6-1; J gene: TRBJ2-2; CDR3 protein: CASSEAGTSGILGLTGELFF
V gene: TRBV4-1; J gene: TRBJ1-3; CDR3 protein: CASSQVDTRNTIYF
V gene: TRBV6-1; J gene: TRBJ2-1; CDR3 protein: CASSGGLAGAEEQFF
V gene: TRBV5-1; J gene: TRBJ2-1; CDR3 protein: CASSLSLAGGLSYNEQFF
V gene: TRBV4-1; J gene: TRBJ2-7; CDR3 protein: CASSLRLAGAYEQYF
V gene: TRBV19; J gene: TRBJ1-2; CDR3 protein: CASRSTGQGADNYGYTF
V gene: TRBV10-3; J gene: TRBJ2-7; CDR3 protein: CAISESGGSSYEQYF
V gene: TRBV6-6; J gene: TRBJ2-7; CDR3 protein: CASSYRLDYEQYF
V gene: TRBV2; J gene: TRBJ1-3; CDR3 protein: CASRAGISGNTIYF
V gene: TRBV4-1; J gene: TRBJ1-1; CDR3 protein: CASNEGTHTEAFF
V gene: TRBV19; J gene: TRBJ1-5; CDR3 protein: CASSMNREGGGGNQPQHF
V gene: TRBV9; J gene: TRBJ2-1; CDR3 protein: CASSAGLGDYNEQFF
V gene: TRBV7-9; J gene: TRBJ2-5; CDR3 protein: CASSLQGLGLAGKETQYF
V gene: TRBV18; J gene: TRBJ1-1; CDR3 protein: CASSPVTLNTEAFF
V gene: TRBV27; J gene: TRBJ2-7; CDR3 protein: CASRPGLPYEQYF
V gene: TRBV4-2; J gene: TRBJ2-7; CDR3 protein: CASSQPQLAGTPYEQYF
V gene: TRBV27; J gene: .; CDR3 protein: CASSLYARSSGEQYF
V gene: TRBV9; J gene: TRBJ2-1; CDR3 protein: CASSRGDTYNEQFF
V gene: TRBV28; J gene: TRBJ1-5; CDR3 protein: CASTRGGEVIQPQHF
V gene: TRBV10-3; J gene: TRBJ2-1; CDR3 protein: CAISLNTMASNNEQFF
V gene: TRBV29-1; J gene: TRBJ1-1; CDR3 protein: CSVAPTNTEAFF
V gene: TRBV5-4; J gene: TRBJ2-3; CDR3 protein: CASSLVVVAGYTDTQYF
V gene: TRBV2; J gene: TRBJ1-1; CDR3 protein: CASSWGPTEAFF
V gene: TRBV27; J gene: TRBJ1-1; CDR3 protein: CASSLWEGPNTEAFF
V gene: TRBV29-1; J gene: TRBJ2-1; CDR3 protein: CSHAGAPNEQFF